Shown below are 2 T cell receptor beta chains from a single sample sequenced in a study of blood T cell repertoires in COVID-19. Data came from immunoSEQ multiplex PCR; TCRdb stores just in-frame clones and leaves some out. The sample has roughly 130,000 clones; around 76% are singletons. The sequenced material came from peripheral blood. The receptors derive from a man aged 80 or over with acute or convalescent COVID-19.

This clone was seen once. Other DNA sequences in this specimen translate into the identical CDR3. The chain couples TRBV5-4 to TRBJ2-7; 11 bases line up with TRBD1. The germline V gene has CDR1 SGHNT and CDR2 YYREEE (reference sequence). V dropped 2 bases and J dropped 0; count of bases not matched to a gene: 1. This CDR3 has 15 amino acids. CDR3 DNA: TGTGCCAGCAGCTTAGGGACAGGGGGCTCCTACGAGCAGTACTTC. Encoded protein: CASSLGTGGSYEQYF.

This chain links TRBV10-3 with TRBJ1-1; TRBD1 matches at 7 bases. The CDR3 spans 14 residues. Germline V gene data show CDR1 as ENHRY and CDR2 as SYGVKD. Germline trimming cut 2 bases from V and 0 bases from J; bases unmatched to any gene: 0. In DNA, the CDR3 is TGTGCCATCAGTGAGACAGGGGTGAACACTGAAGCTTTCTTT. It encodes CAISETGVNTEAFF.